These 10 T cell receptor beta chains were sequenced from one sample in a study of CXCR3-negative and CXCR3-positive naive CD8 T cells. Study conclusions and caveats: Naive cells that were CXCR3-positive had more hydrophobic TRB CDR3s (compared with CXCR3-negative naive cells).

Through 5' RACE with UMI labels, the TRB cDNA libraries were prepared. One entry per CDR3 protein, without DNA, is what TCRdb gives after re-calling the 5' RACE reads. The clone table shows about 120,000 distinct CDR3 sequences, with the ten largest holding approximately 0.38%. The antigens for these receptors are not known. Sequencing was performed on naive CXCR3+ CD8+ T cells from blood. This sample's subset: CD45RO-CCR7+CD27+CD95- naive CD8+ T cells expressing CXCR3 (TNR3+). The receptors stem from a human donor in good health. Some clones in this sample may be carry-over from other donors' samples.

The chain uses TRBV28 and TRBJ2-7; TCRdb's assignment of TRBD2 cannot be checked, as there is no DNA. This CDR3 is 15 amino acids long. Germline loops: CDR1 MDHEN, CDR2 SYDVKM. CDR3 sequence reads: CASSPLSGRGYEQYF. Full variable domain (remainder filled in from reference TRBV28 and TRBJ2-7): DVKVTQSSRYLVKRTGEKVFLECVQDMDHENMFWYRQDPGLGLRLIYFSYDVKMKEKGDIPEGYSVSREKKERFSLILESASTNQTSMYLCASSPLSGRGYEQYFGPGTRLTVT.

The chain couples TRBV4-1 to TRBJ2-5. The CDR3 runs to 12 residues. Per germline, CDR1 MGHRA and CDR2 YSYEKL. CDR3 loop: CASSQAAETQYF.

The rearrangement joins TRBV29-1 to TRBJ1-2. The germline V gene has CDR1 SQVTM and CDR2 ANQGSEA. The CDR3 is 12 amino acids. The CDR3 is CSVEAGGYGYTF.

This sequence joins TRBV7-3 and TRBJ2-1; as DNA is missing, the TRBD1 call by TCRdb cannot be tested. The CDR3 is 11 amino acids. The germline gives CDR1 SGHTA, CDR2 FQGTGA. The CDR3 region is CASGGYNEQFF.

The V gene is TRBV9, the J gene TRBJ2-1; TCRdb's D call of TRBD2 is untestable without DNA. The germline CDR1 and CDR2 sequences are SGDLS and YYNGEE. CDR3 length: 14 amino acids. CDR3 in amino acids: CTSSGSGTYNEQFF.

The chain uses TRBV27 and TRBJ2-7; no DNA is available, so the TRBD1 call from TCRdb remains unchecked. CDR1 is MNHEY and CDR2 is SMNVEV in the germline V gene (reference sequence). This CDR3 contains 12 residues. The CDR3 region is CASHDSLFEQYF.

The V gene is TRBV7-3, the J gene TRBJ1-1; the D gene TCRdb calls, TRBD1, cannot be checked with no DNA. CDR1 and CDR2 (germline): SGHTA, FQGTGA. The CDR3 length is 15 residues. CDR3 loop: CASSAAQGESTEAFF.

The rearrangement uses TRBV18 and TRBJ2-2; TCRdb picks TRBD2, but there is no DNA to check that call. This CDR3 is 19 amino acids long. CDR1 and CDR2 (germline): KGHSH, LQKENI. The CDR3 is CASSPPGLAGVGPAGELFF.

J is TRBJ2-7 and V is TRBV20-1. Germline loops: CDR1 DFQATT, CDR2 SNEGSKA (reference sequence). This CDR3 comprises 14 residues. CDR3 amino acids: CSARDLARTYSQYF.

The chain is built from TRBV9 and TRBJ2-7; absent DNA, TCRdb's TRBD1 call cannot be checked. Germline V CDR1 and CDR2: SGDLS, YYNGEE. This CDR3 has 15 amino acids. The CDR3 is CASSATGAATYEQYF.